This T cell receptor beta chain stems from a study of T cell changes during pregnancy in multiple sclerosis. Assay: immunoSEQ multiplex PCR; the TCRdb copy retains only in-frame clones and omits some. The top ten clones hold 1% to 1.5% of a sample with about 59,000 clones, approximately 91% of them seen once. The CDR3 extends over 14 amino acids. The V end lost 1 base, the J end lost 0 bases, and 4 bases lay between the germline ends. Germline V lookup: CDR1 KGHSH, CDR2 LQKENI. This rearrangement joins TRBV18 to TRBJ1-5; D remains ambiguous. Sequencing was performed on peripheral blood, taken in the second trimester of pregnancy. The clonotype was recovered from a female donor with multiple sclerosis, enrolled in a pregnancy study. The CDR3 nucleotides are TGTGCCAGCTCACCACTAGATAGCAATCAGCCCCAGCATTTT. This codes for CASSPLDSNQPQHF.